Each of the 5 T cell receptor beta chains below was sequenced from the same sample in a study of blood T cells in healthy people across ages. With a J-beta primer mix and a sample-barcoded 5' primer, a second PCR ran 7 to 11 cycles. TCRdb reanalysed the 5' RACE reads using MiXCR and keeps one entry per CDR3 protein. The sample has 1.2 million to 1.5 million distinct CDR3 sequences; about 40% are singletons. The source material was blood. All receptors come from a woman younger than 35 in good health.

This clonotype was observed a handful of times. CDR3 protein: CSVSGTSGQPQHF. For the CDR3, the DNA is TGCAGTGTATCAGGGACGTCAGGCCAGCCCCAGCATTTT. This chain uses TRBV20-1 with TRBJ1-5; D may be TRBD1 (5 bases). There are 13 residues in the CDR3. The germline V and J ends were trimmed by 7 bases and 7 bases, with 17 bases remaining between them. The V gene's germline CDR1 is DFQATT and CDR2 SNEGSKA (reference sequence).

The rearrangement joins TRBV21-1 to TRBJ1-2. TRBV21-1 counts as a pseudogene. CDR3 length: 13 amino acids. The CDR3 region is CASSKDSVRGYTF. Written as DNA, the CDR3 is TGTGCCAGCAGCAAAGACAGTGTCAGGGGCTACACCTTC.

The chain has TRBV7-2 and TRBJ2-3; a possible D gene is TRBD2 (7 bases). CDR1 and CDR2 (germline): SGHTA, FQGNSA. Deletions cut 8 bases from V and 5 bases from J, with 17 bases between. This CDR3 comprises 14 residues. In nucleotides, the CDR3 is TGTGCCAGCGGGGGGGCGGGAGTTCTAGATACGCAGTATTTT. Amino acids: CASGGAGVLDTQYF.

J is TRBJ1-5 and V is TRBV20-1, with D perhaps matching TRBD1 (6 bases). Germline loops: CDR1 DFQATT, CDR2 SNEGSKA (reference sequence). The CDR3 spans 13 residues. The V and J ends lost 6 bases and 3 bases respectively, with 12 bases between them. The CDR3 DNA is TGCAGTGCCCTACAGGGCCCCAATCAGCCCCAGCATTTT. Translated: CSALQGPNQPQHF.

The chain has TRBV7-8 and TRBJ2-1; maybe TRBD2 (6 bases). Germline V CDR1 and CDR2: SGHVS, FQNEAQ. V gave up 5 bases and J gave up 6 bases, with 17 bases separating them. This CDR3 spans 15 amino acids. CDR3 loop: CASSHGLHPSNEQFF. CDR3 DNA: TGTGCCAGCAGCCACGGACTACATCCTTCCAATGAGCAGTTCTTC. The full variable domain, completed using reference TRBV7-8 and TRBJ2-1, is GAGVSQSPRYKVAKRGQDVALRCDPISGHVSLFWYQQALGQGPEFLTYFQNEAQLDKSGLPSDRFFAERPEGSVSTLKIQRTQQEDSAVYLCASSHGLHPSNEQFFGPGTRLTVL.